Here is one TCR beta chain with its context. What it recognizes is unknown. Only in-frame clones appear in the TCRdb table, and some are missing; sequencing was by immunoSEQ multiplex PCR. Altogether roughly 76,000 clones are present, 80% to 90% being singletons, with the ten largest covering about 2.5%. These data originate in a study of T cell responses to AZD1222 COVID-19 vaccine. The overall study: Samples with a second dose at about 4 or about 12 weeks were pooled together.

Study conclusions and caveats: Every sample of the repertoires postdated the peak T cell response. Most donors were white British, females outnumbered males, and clonal diversity was possibly underestimated.

Germline loops: CDR1 SNHLY, CDR2 FYNNEI. The V and J ends lost 6 bases and 0 bases, in that order; junction bases with no gene match: 8. The CDR3 runs 16 residues. The gene calls are TRBV2 and TRBJ1-2; 9 bases fit TRBD1. This clonotype was obtained from an adult in good health. The sequencing here drew on peripheral blood, taken on day 0 of AZD1222 vaccination. The CDR3: CASRTGQGTSNYGYTF. The CDR3 bases are TGTGCCAGCAGGACCGGACAGGGGACTTCTAACTATGGCTACACCTTC.